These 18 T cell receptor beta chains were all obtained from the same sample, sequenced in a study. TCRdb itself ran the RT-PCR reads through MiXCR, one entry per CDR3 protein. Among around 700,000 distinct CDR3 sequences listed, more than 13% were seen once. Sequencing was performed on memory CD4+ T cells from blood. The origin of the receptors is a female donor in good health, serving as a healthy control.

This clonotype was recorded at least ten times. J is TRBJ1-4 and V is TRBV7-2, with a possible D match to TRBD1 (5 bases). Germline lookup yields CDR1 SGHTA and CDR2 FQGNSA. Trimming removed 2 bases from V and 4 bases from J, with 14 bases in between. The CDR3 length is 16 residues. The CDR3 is CASSLRGQGLNEKLFF. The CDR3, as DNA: TGTGCCAGCAGCTTACGCGGGCAGGGCCTTAATGAAAAACTGTTTTTT.

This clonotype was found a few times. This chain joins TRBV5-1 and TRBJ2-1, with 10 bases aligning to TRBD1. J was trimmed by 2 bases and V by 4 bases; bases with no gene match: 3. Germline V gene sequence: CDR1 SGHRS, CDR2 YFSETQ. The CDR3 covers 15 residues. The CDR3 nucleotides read TGCGCCAGCAGCGCGGGACAGGGGACCTACAATGAGCAGTTCTTC. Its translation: CASSAGQGTYNEQFF.

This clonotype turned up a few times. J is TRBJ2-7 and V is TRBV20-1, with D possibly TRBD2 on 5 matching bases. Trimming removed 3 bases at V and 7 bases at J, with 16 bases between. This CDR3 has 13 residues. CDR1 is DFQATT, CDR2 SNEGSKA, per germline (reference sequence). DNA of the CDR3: TGCAGTGCTAGCCGAGGGCCCGGTAGGGAGCAGTACTTC. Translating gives CSASRGPGREQYF.

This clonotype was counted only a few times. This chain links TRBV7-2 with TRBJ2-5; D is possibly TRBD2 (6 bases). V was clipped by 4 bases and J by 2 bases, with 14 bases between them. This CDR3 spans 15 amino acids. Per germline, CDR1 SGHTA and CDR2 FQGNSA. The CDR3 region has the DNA TGTGCCAGCAGCTGGCGGCGGGAACTACAAGAGACCCAGTACTTC. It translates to CASSWRRELQETQYF.

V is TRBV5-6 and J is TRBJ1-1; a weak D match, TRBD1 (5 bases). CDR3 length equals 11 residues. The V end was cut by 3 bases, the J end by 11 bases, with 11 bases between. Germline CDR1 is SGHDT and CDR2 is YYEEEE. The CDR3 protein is CASSSQGVAFF. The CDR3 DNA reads TGTGCCAGCAGCTCCCAGGGTGTTGCTTTCTTT.

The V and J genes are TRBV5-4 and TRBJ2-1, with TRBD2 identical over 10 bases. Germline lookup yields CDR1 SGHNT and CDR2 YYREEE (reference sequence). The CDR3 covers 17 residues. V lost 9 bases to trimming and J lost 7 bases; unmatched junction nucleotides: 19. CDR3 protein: CATQAGGLAGVKNEQFF. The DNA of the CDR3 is TGTGCCACTCAGGCGGGGGGCCTAGCGGGAGTGAAGAATGAGCAGTTCTTC. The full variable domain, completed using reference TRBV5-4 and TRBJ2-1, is ETGVTQSPTHLIKTRGQQVTLRCSSQSGHNTVSWYQQALGQGPQFIFQYYREEENGRGNFPPRFSGLQFPNYSSELNVNALELDDSALYLCATQAGGLAGVKNEQFFGPGTRLTVL.

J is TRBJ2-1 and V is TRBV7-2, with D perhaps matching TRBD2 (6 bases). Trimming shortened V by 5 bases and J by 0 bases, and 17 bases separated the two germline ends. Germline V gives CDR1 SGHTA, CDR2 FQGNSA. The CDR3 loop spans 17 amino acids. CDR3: CASSRVGTPSSYNEQFF. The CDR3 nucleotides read TGTGCCAGCAGCCGGGTGGGGACTCCCAGCTCCTACAATGAGCAGTTCTTC.

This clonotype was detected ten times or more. In DNA, the CDR3 is TGCGCCAGCAGCCAACAGCGGGCTACGCTCGAGCAGTACTTC. Translation gives CASSQQRATLEQYF. V gene TRBV4-3 combines with J gene TRBJ2-7, with D perhaps matching TRBD2 (6 bases). Trimming pared 2 bases from V and 6 bases from J, leaving 14 bases between. This CDR3 spans 14 amino acids. CDR1 and CDR2 (germline): LGHNA, YSLEER.

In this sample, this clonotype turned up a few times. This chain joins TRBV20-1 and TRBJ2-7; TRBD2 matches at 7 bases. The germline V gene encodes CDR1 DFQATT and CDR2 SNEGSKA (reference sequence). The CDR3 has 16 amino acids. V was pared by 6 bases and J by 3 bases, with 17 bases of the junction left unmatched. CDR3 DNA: TGCAGTGCGCGGACTATGGATGGAGCGGGATTCTACGAGCAGTACTTC. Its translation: CSARTMDGAGFYEQYF.

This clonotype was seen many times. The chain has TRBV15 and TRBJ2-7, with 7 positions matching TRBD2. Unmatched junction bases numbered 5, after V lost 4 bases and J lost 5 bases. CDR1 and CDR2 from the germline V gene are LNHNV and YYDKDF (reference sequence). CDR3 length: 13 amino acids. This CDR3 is CATSTGRVNEQYF. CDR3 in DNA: TGTGCCACCAGCACGGGGAGGGTTAACGAGCAGTACTTC. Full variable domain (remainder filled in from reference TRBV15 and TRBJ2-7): DAMVIQNPRYQVTQFGKPVTLSCSQTLNHNVMYWYQQKSSQAPKLLFHYYDKDFNNEADTPDNFQSRRPNTSFCFLDIRSPGLGDTAMYLCATSTGRVNEQYFGPGTRLTVT.

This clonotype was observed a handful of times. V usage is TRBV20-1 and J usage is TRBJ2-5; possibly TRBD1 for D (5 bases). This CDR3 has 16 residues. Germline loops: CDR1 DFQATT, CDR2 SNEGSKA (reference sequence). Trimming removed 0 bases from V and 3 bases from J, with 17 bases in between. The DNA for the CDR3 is TGCAGTGCTAGAGATCCCCAGGGCTACCTAGAAGAGACCCAGTACTTC. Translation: CSARDPQGYLEETQYF.

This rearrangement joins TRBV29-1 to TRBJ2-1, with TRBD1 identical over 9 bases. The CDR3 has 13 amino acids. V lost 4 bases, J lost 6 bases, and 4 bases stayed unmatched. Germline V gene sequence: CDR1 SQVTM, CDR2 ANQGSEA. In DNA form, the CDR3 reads TGCAGCGTTGTGGACAGGGGTGGCAATGAGCAGTTCTTC. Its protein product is CSVVDRGGNEQFF.

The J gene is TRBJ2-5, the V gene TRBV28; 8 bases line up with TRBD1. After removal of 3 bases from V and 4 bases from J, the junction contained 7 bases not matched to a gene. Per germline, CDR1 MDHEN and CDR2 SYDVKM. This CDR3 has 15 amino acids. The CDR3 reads CASSFLDRDGETQYF. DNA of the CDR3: TGTGCCAGCAGTTTCCTGGACAGGGACGGAGAGACCCAGTACTTC.

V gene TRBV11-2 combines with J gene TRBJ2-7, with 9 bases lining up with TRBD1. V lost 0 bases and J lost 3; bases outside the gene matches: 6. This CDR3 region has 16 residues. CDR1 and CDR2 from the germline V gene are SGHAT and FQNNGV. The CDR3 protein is CASSLEGDRAYYEQYF. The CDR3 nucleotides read TGTGCCAGCAGCTTAGAGGGGGACAGGGCATACTACGAGCAGTACTTC. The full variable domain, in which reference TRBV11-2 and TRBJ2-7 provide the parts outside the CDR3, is EAGVAQSPRYKIIEKRQSVAFWCNPISGHATLYWYQQILGQGPKLLIQFQNNGVVDDSQLPKDRFSAERLKGVDSTLKIQPAKLEDSAVYLCASSLEGDRAYYEQYFGPGTRLTVT.

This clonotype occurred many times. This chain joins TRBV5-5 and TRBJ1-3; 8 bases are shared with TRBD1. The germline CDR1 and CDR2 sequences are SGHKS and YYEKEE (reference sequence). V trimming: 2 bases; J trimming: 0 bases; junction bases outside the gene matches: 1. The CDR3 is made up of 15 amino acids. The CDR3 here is CASSFTGGSGNTIYF. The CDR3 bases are TGTGCCAGCAGCTTTACAGGGGGCTCTGGAAACACCATATATTTT.

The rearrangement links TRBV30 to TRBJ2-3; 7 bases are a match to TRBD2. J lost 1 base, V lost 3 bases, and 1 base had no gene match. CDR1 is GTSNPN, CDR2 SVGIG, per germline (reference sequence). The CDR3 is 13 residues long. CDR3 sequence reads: CAWRGLGTDTQYF. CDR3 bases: TGTGCCTGGAGAGGACTAGGCACAGATACGCAGTATTTT.

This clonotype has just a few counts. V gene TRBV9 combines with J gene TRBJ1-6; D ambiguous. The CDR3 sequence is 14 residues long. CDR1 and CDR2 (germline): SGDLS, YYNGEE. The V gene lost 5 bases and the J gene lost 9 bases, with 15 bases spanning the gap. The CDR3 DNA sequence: TGTGCCAGCAGTGTTGGAGGATCGGTTTCACCCCTCCACTTT. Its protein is CASSVGGSVSPLHF. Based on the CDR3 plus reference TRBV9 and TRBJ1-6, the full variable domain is DSGVTQTPKHLITATGQRVTLRCSPRSGDLSVYWYQQSLDQGLQFLIQYYNGEERAKGNILERFSAQQFPDLHSELNLSSLELGDSALYFCASSVGGSVSPLHFGNGTRLTVT.

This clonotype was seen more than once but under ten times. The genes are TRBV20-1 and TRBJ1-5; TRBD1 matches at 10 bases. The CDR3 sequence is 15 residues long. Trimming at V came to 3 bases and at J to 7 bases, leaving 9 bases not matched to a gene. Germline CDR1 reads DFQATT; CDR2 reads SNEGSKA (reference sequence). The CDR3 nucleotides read TGCAGTGCTAGGGGGACAGGGGCTTTTGGGCAGCCCCAGCATTTT. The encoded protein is CSARGTGAFGQPQHF.